The 32 T cell receptor beta chains presented below share a single source sample, sequenced in a study of PD-L1 blockade in urothelial cancer. Using immunoSEQ multiplex PCR, the repertoire was profiled, and TCRdb retains in-frame clones only, with some absent. The sample has approximately 41,000 clones; 85% are singletons. Time point of the sample: pretreatment peripheral blood. The sequenced sample was PBMCs, obtained around atezolizumab (anti-PD-L1) treatment. The receptors shown here come from an elderly man with urothelial cancer.

V gene TRBV10-1 combines with J gene TRBJ2-1, with D perhaps TRBD1 (5 bases). CDR1 is WNHNN, CDR2 SYGVQD, per germline (reference sequence). Deletions cut 0 bases from V and 0 bases from J, with 15 bases between. This CDR3 comprises 18 residues. CDR3 coding DNA: TGCGCCAGCAGTGAGTCGGTATTGGGCAGGGCCTCCTACAATGAGCAGTTCTTC. Translation gives CASSESVLGRASYNEQFF.

This clone has just one count. The chain links TRBV19 to TRBJ2-3, with TRBD2 identical over 7 bases. The CDR3 has 12 residues. V shed 4 bases and J 7 bases; nucleotides not matched to a gene: 2. Germline CDR1 is LNHDA and CDR2 is SQIVND (reference sequence). The DNA of the CDR3 is TGTGCCAGTAGTACGGGACTAAATACGCAGTATTTT. It encodes CASSTGLNTQYF. Full variable domain (remainder filled in from reference TRBV19 and TRBJ2-3): DGGITQSPKYLFRKEGQNVTLSCEQNLNHDAMYWYRQDPGQGLRLIYYSQIVNDFQKGDIAEGYSVSREKKESFPLTVTSAQKNPTAFYLCASSTGLNTQYFGPGTRLTVL.

V usage is TRBV15 and J usage is TRBJ2-1; TRBD1 matches at 8 bases. Trimming removed 4 bases from V and 0 bases from J; junction bases left unmatched: 8. This CDR3 region has 17 residues. The germline V gene encodes CDR1 LNHNV and CDR2 YYDKDF (reference sequence). The CDR3 DNA is TGTGCCACCAGCACTTTGACAGGGGTCAGCTCCTACAATGAGCAGTTCTTC. Translating it yields CATSTLTGVSSYNEQFF.

Details on this clone: Other DNA variants within this sample encode the same CDR3. The chain uses TRBV5-6 and TRBJ1-2; tentatively, D is TRBD1 (5 bases). The CDR3 is made up of 14 amino acids. V was cut by 2 bases and J by 3 bases, with 11 bases left in between. In germline, CDR1 is SGHDT, CDR2 YYEEEE. The chain's CDR3 is CASSFGQGDYGYTF. The DNA for the CDR3 is TGTGCCAGCAGCTTCGGGCAGGGCGACTATGGCTACACCTTC.

This chain joins TRBV7-2 and TRBJ1-2; 9 bases are shared with TRBD1. The CDR3 runs to 14 residues. J gave up 4 bases and V 5 bases, and 5 bases lay outside the gene matches. Germline V gene lookup returns CDR1 SGHTA and CDR2 FQGNSA. The CDR3 region is CASSATGGFYGYTF. As DNA, the CDR3 is TGTGCCAGCAGCGCCACAGGGGGCTTCTATGGCTACACCTTC.

The CDR3, as DNA: TGTGCCAGCAGCTCCTTGACGGGGAGCACAGATACGCAGTATTTT. Protein product: CASSSLTGSTDTQYF. The gene calls are TRBV7-7 and TRBJ2-3; D might be TRBD2 (5 bases). There are 15 residues in the CDR3. Trimming took off 4 bases at V and 0 bases at J, with 11 bases between the two ends. Germline V gene sequence: CDR1 SSHAT, CDR2 FNYEAQ (reference sequence).

The chain couples TRBV6-4 to TRBJ2-1; 7 nucleotides align to TRBD2. This CDR3 has 14 residues. The junction had 10 bases not matched to a gene; V was cut back by 7 bases and J by 7 bases. The germline gives CDR1 MRHNA, CDR2 SNTAGT. The CDR3 is CASKRASGNNEQFF. The CDR3 nucleotides are TGTGCCAGCAAACGGGCTAGCGGCAATAATGAGCAGTTCTTC.

This chain links TRBV18 with TRBJ1-2, with 7 positions matching TRBD1. The CDR3 has 15 amino acids. CDR1 and CDR2 from the germline V gene are KGHSH and LQKENI. Losses at the gene ends were 5 bases for V and 3 bases for J; bases not matched to a gene: 9. This chain's CDR3 is CASSGLGTGDYGYTF. The CDR3 DNA is TGTGCCAGCTCAGGCTTAGGCACAGGGGACTATGGCTACACCTTC.

The rearrangement joins TRBV5-4 to TRBJ2-5; 10 nucleotides match TRBD2. The CDR3 sequence is 16 residues long. V was clipped by 0 bases and J by 5 bases; unmatched bases: 7. Germline CDR1 reads SGHNT; CDR2 reads YYREEE (reference sequence). In DNA form, the CDR3 reads TGTGCCAGCAGCTTGGTTCTAGCGGGAGCAGGGGAGACCCAGTACTTC. As protein: CASSLVLAGAGETQYF.

The chain employs TRBV19 and TRBJ2-3; D is perhaps TRBD1 (6 bases). Looked up from germline, CDR1 is LNHDA and CDR2 is SQIVND (reference sequence). The CDR3 is 13 amino acids. V was pared by 10 bases and J by 3 bases, with 14 bases between. The CDR3 protein is CATYQTGTDTQYF. Written as DNA, the CDR3 is TGTGCCACATACCAAACAGGGACAGATACGCAGTATTTT.

This rearrangement joins TRBV5-6 to TRBJ2-7; 8 positions agree with TRBD1. V shed 0 bases and J 3 bases; nucleotides not matched to a gene: 5. The CDR3 runs to 15 residues. CDR1 and CDR2 from the germline V gene are SGHDT and YYEEEE. The CDR3 DNA sequence: TGTGCCAGCAGCTTGGGGACAGGGTCCAACTACGAGCAGTACTTC. It yields the protein CASSLGTGSNYEQYF.

This clone was seen only once. J is TRBJ2-1 and V is TRBV27; D unresolved. Germline CDR1 MNHEY, CDR2 SMNVEV (reference sequence). Trimming stripped 2 bases from V and 0 bases from J, with 8 bases between. The CDR3 is 15 residues long. The CDR3: CASSLRYSSYNEQFF. CDR3 nucleotides: TGTGCCAGCAGTTTACGGTACAGCTCCTACAATGAGCAGTTCTTC.

The chain is built from TRBV11-2 and TRBJ2-7, with D possibly TRBD2 on 5 matching bases. V was cut by 5 bases and J by 5 bases, with 22 bases left in between. CDR1 SGHAT and CDR2 FQNNGV come from the germline V gene. This CDR3 spans 16 amino acids. Here the CDR3 reads CASSRLESLRGNEQYF. The CDR3, as DNA: TGTGCCAGCAGCCGTCTCGAATCCCTTAGAGGGAACGAGCAGTACTTC.

The rearrangement uses TRBV28 and TRBJ1-1; TRBD1 agrees at 9 bases. Germline loops: CDR1 MDHEN, CDR2 SYDVKM. The CDR3 consists of 15 residues. The CDR3 DNA sequence: TGTGCTGCCAGGGGAGGGGGACAGGGGAACACTGAAGCTTTCTTT. This translates into CAARGGGQGNTEAFF.

V gene TRBV15 combines with J gene TRBJ2-7; 7 bases agree with TRBD2. The length of the CDR3 is 15 residues. J lost 7 bases, V lost 1 base, and 10 bases had no gene match. Germline V lookup: CDR1 LNHNV, CDR2 YYDKDF (reference sequence). The CDR3 protein is CATSRAGTKRKEQYF. CDR3 sequence (DNA): TGTGCCACCAGCAGAGCCGGGACTAAACGTAAGGAGCAGTACTTC. Together with reference TRBV15 and TRBJ2-7, the CDR3 gives the full variable domain: DAMVIQNPRYQVTQFGKPVTLSCSQTLNHNVMYWYQQKSSQAPKLLFHYYDKDFNNEADTPDNFQSRRPNTSFCFLDIRSPGLGDTAMYLCATSRAGTKRKEQYFGPGTRLTVT.

This clone was seen only once. The CDR3 protein is CASSFSGTGSHGYTF. The DNA for the CDR3 is TGTGCCAGCAGCTTCTCCGGGACAGGGTCTCATGGCTACACCTTC. The rearrangement links TRBV7-2 to TRBJ1-2; 9 bases align to TRBD1. The junction had 8 bases not matched to a gene; V was cut back by 3 bases and J by 6 bases. The CDR3 spans 15 residues. The germline V gene encodes CDR1 SGHTA and CDR2 FQGNSA.

This clone appeared a few times. The CDR3 here is CASSHSASGSWTLYEQYF. Written as DNA, the CDR3 is TGCGCCAGCAGCCATTCTGCTAGCGGGAGTTGGACCCTTTACGAGCAGTACTTC. The genes are TRBV4-1 and TRBJ2-7; 10 positions agree with TRBD2. Germline lookup yields CDR1 MGHRA and CDR2 YSYEKL. The V gene end was trimmed by 3 bases and the J gene end by 4 bases; junction bases not matched to a gene: 15. This CDR3 is 18 amino acids long.

This chain uses TRBV5-6 with TRBJ2-5, with a possible D match to TRBD2 (6 bases). The CDR3 is made up of 14 amino acids. V was shortened by 1 base and J by 5 bases, with 12 bases between the two germline ends. The germline V gene has CDR1 SGHDT and CDR2 YYEEEE. For the CDR3, the DNA is TGTGCCAGCAGCTTGTCAGGGAGGTGGGAGACCCAGTACTTC. Its protein is CASSLSGRWETQYF.

The chain recombines TRBV7-8 with TRBJ1-5; no firm D call. The CDR3 consists of 12 residues. Germline CDR1 SGHVS, CDR2 FQNEAQ. Trimming left V 4 bases short and J 4 bases short, with 5 bases between. For the CDR3, the DNA is TGTGCCAGCAGCTATCGTAATCAGCCCCAGCATTTT. Translated, it gives CASSYRNQPQHF.

V is TRBV4-1 and J is TRBJ1-2; D ambiguous. This CDR3 is 15 amino acids long. Trimming took off 0 bases at V and 4 bases at J, with 12 bases between the two ends. Germline V gene sequence: CDR1 MGHRA, CDR2 YSYEKL. The CDR3 sequence: CASSQDSTPSYGYTF. The CDR3 nucleotides are TGCGCCAGCAGCCAAGATTCGACACCCTCCTATGGCTACACCTTC.

The chain has TRBV19 and TRBJ1-3, with 7 bases matching TRBD1. V shed 5 bases, J shed 0 bases, and the junction held 7 bases outside the gene matches. There are 16 residues in the CDR3. From germline, CDR1 is LNHDA and CDR2 SQIVND (reference sequence). The CDR3 spells CASSSQDRNSGNTIYF. The DNA of the CDR3 is TGTGCCAGTAGTTCCCAGGACAGGAACTCTGGAAACACCATATATTTT.

The rearrangement links TRBV30 to TRBJ1-4, with 8 bases matching TRBD1. Germline V gene sequence: CDR1 GTSNPN, CDR2 SVGIG (reference sequence). V lost 2 bases to trimming and J lost 6 bases; unmatched junction nucleotides: 5. The CDR3 spans 14 residues. CDR3 sequence (DNA): TGTGCCTGGAGTTTGGACAGGGATGATGAAAAACTGTTTTTT. Translating gives CAWSLDRDDEKLFF.

This chain joins TRBV30 and TRBJ2-5; 8 bases align to TRBD2. The CDR3 is 15 residues long. V lost 0 bases to trimming and J lost 1 base; unmatched junction nucleotides: 4. Looked up from germline, CDR1 is GTSNPN and CDR2 is SVGIG (reference sequence). The CDR3 spells CAWSVGGTSQETQYF. For the CDR3, the DNA is TGTGCCTGGAGTGTAGGGGGGACTAGCCAAGAGACCCAGTACTTC.

The rearrangement joins TRBV5-1 to TRBJ2-3; weak D call: TRBD1 (6 bases). Germline CDR1 reads SGHRS; CDR2 reads YFSETQ. V lost 4 bases to trimming and J lost 3 bases, with 18 bases between them. The CDR3 extends over 16 amino acids. The CDR3 loop is CASSRTGWVGTDTQYF. The DNA of the CDR3 is TGCGCCAGCAGCAGAACAGGGTGGGTGGGGACAGATACGCAGTATTTT.

This clone was counted a few times. The chain carries TRBV9 and TRBJ2-3; TRBD2 aligns across 9 bases. V trimming: 2 bases; J trimming: 4 bases; junction bases outside the gene matches: 5. Germline CDR1 reads SGDLS; CDR2 reads YYNGEE. This CDR3 comprises 15 residues. The CDR3 sequence: CASSVSGSVPDTQYF. For the CDR3, the DNA is TGTGCCAGCAGCGTTAGCGGGAGTGTGCCAGATACGCAGTATTTT.

This clone was seen a single time. The V gene is TRBV9, the J gene TRBJ2-2, with 7 nucleotides matching TRBD2. Per germline, CDR1 SGDLS and CDR2 YYNGEE. The CDR3 extends over 15 amino acids. Trimming at V came to 3 bases and at J to 4 bases, leaving 6 bases not matched to a gene. The CDR3 DNA follows: TGTGCCAGCAGCGCTAGCGGTGGGGTCACCGGGGAGCTGTTTTTT. Protein: CASSASGGVTGELFF.

This chain links TRBV18 with TRBJ1-1; 7 bases line up with TRBD1. Per the germline V gene, CDR1 is KGHSH and CDR2 is LQKENI. Trimming at V came to 3 bases and at J to 2 bases, leaving 3 bases not matched to a gene. The CDR3 extends over 14 amino acids. CDR3 nucleotides: TGTGCCAGCTCACCGGGACAGATAAACACTGAAGCTTTCTTT. This sequence encodes CASSPGQINTEAFF.

The chain has TRBV5-1 and TRBJ1-2; maybe TRBD1 (5 bases). The V end was cut by 0 bases, the J end by 7 bases, with 16 bases between. Germline V gives CDR1 SGHRS, CDR2 YFSETQ. This CDR3 contains 15 residues. The CDR3 region is CASSLEAQGLGGYTF. The CDR3 DNA reads as TGCGCCAGCAGCTTGGAAGCTCAGGGCCTTGGTGGCTACACCTTC.

The rearrangement uses TRBV28 and TRBJ2-4, with D possibly TRBD2 on 6 matching bases. This CDR3 spans 16 amino acids. The V end lost 5 bases, the J end lost 4 bases, and 18 bases lay between the germline ends. CDR1 is MDHEN, CDR2 SYDVKM, per germline. In DNA, the CDR3 is TGTGCCAGCAGTCTGCAGGGTGGGGGGTTAAAAAACATTCAGTACTTC. Translated, it gives CASSLQGGGLKNIQYF.

The chain joins TRBV5-1 to TRBJ1-1, with D tentatively TRBD1 (5 bases). Trimming removed 0 bases at V and 3 bases at J, with 9 bases between. The CDR3 is 14 amino acids. Looked up from germline, CDR1 is SGHRS and CDR2 is YFSETQ. CDR3 nucleotide sequence: TGCGCCAGCAGCTTGGACAGGCCTGACACTGAAGCTTTCTTT. It yields the protein CASSLDRPDTEAFF.

This rearrangement joins TRBV30 to TRBJ2-4, with D unclear. This CDR3 has 13 amino acids. Germline V gene sequence: CDR1 GTSNPN, CDR2 SVGIG (reference sequence). With 5 bases removed from V and 1 base from J, the gap between germline ends came to 9 bases. CDR3 DNA: TGTGCCTGGGGGTTCGGGGCCAAAAACATTCAGTACTTC. Its translation is CAWGFGAKNIQYF.

Worth noting for this clone: Germline is not matched at one junction end, which may reflect a read error. The chain couples TRBV5-4 to TRBJ2-7; 10 bases agree with TRBD1. The germline CDR1 and CDR2 sequences are SGHNT and YYREEE (reference sequence). The CDR3 has 16 amino acids. CDR3 nucleotides: TGTGCCAGCAGCTTGGAACGGGACAGGGGTAACTACGAGCAGAACTTC. This codes for CASSLERDRGNYEQNF. Drawing the rest from reference TRBV5-4 and TRBJ2-7, the complete variable domain is ETGVTQSPTHLIKTRGQQVTLRCSSQSGHNTVSWYQQALGQGPQFIFQYYREEENGRGNFPPRFSGLQFPNYSSELNVNALELDDSALYLCASSLERDRGNYEQNFGPGTRLTVT.